The 16 T cell receptor beta chains presented below share a single source sample, sequenced in a study of T-cell memory formation after mild COVID-19. TCRdb called the 5' RACE reads again in MiXCR, with one record for every CDR3 protein. The sample shows some 120,000 distinct CDR3 sequences, about 16% of them seen only once. Sequencing used PBMCs or a T cell subset sorted from them (not recorded which). Receptors originate from an adult woman who had mild COVID-19 (a few samples of this study predate the infection). Cell type and time point are not known.

The rearrangement joins TRBV7-9 to TRBJ2-3, with D possibly being TRBD1 (5 bases). Germline V CDR1 and CDR2: SEHNR, FQNEAQ (reference sequence). With 4 bases removed from V and 4 bases from J, the gap between germline ends came to 21 bases. The CDR3 length is 17 residues. The CDR3 sequence: CASSSGATSYPADTQYF. The CDR3 DNA is TGTGCCAGCAGCTCTGGGGCCACTTCCTACCCCGCAGATACGCAGTATTTT.

This clonotype was observed a few times. CDR3 loop: CASSVGTSGVGYNEQFF. DNA for the CDR3: TGTGCCAGCAGCGTAGGGACTAGCGGGGTTGGATACAATGAGCAGTTCTTC. The chain recombines TRBV9 with TRBJ2-1, with 12 bases identical to TRBD2. Germline V gene sequence: CDR1 SGDLS, CDR2 YYNGEE. V lost 0 bases and J lost 4; bases outside the gene matches: 5. The CDR3 spans 17 residues.

This clonotype has just a few counts. The chain uses TRBV13 and TRBJ2-2, with D perhaps TRBD2 (5 bases). Germline V gives CDR1 PRHDT, CDR2 FYEKMQ (reference sequence). V was pared by 6 bases and J by 3 bases, with 17 bases between. This CDR3 contains 16 residues. The CDR3 is CASRGMAGLYTGELFF. The CDR3 DNA reads TGTGCCAGCAGAGGGATGGCCGGACTTTACACCGGGGAGCTGTTTTTT.

This clonotype was counted between two and nine times. This rearrangement joins TRBV12-3 or TRBV12-4 to TRBJ2-1, with D maybe TRBD2 (7 bases). The CDR3 contains 18 residues. V was cut by 7 bases and J by 3 bases, with 25 bases left in between. The CDR3 region is CASTAPGYRAGVYNEQFF. The CDR3 bases are TGTGCCAGCACCGCCCCAGGCTACAGGGCGGGGGTCTACAATGAGCAGTTCTTC.

This sequence joins TRBV7-9 and TRBJ1-5; D gene ambiguous. CDR3 length: 12 residues. Per the germline V gene, CDR1 is SEHNR and CDR2 is FQNEAQ (reference sequence). V was shortened by 4 bases and J by 6 bases, with 7 bases between the two germline ends. In DNA form, the CDR3 reads TGTGCCAGCAGCTCCCCAAGTCAGCCCCAGCATTTT. It specifies CASSSPSQPQHF.

V gene TRBV7-9 combines with J gene TRBJ2-4; D gene unclear. The CDR3 length is 15 residues. CDR1 is SEHNR and CDR2 is FQNEAQ in the germline V gene (reference sequence). Trimming shortened V by 1 base and J by 1 base, and 8 bases separated the two germline ends. The CDR3 spells CASSLELLAKNIQYF. The CDR3 coding sequence is TGTGCCAGCAGCTTAGAGTTATTGGCCAAAAACATTCAGTACTTC.

This clonotype has ten or more counts. The chain recombines TRBV24-1 with TRBJ2-5, with D tentatively TRBD1 or TRBD2 (5 bases each). Germline values: CDR1 KGHDR, CDR2 SFDVKD. The CDR3 loop spans 14 amino acids. V shed 4 bases and J shed 4 bases, with 12 bases lying between them. CDR3 nucleotide sequence: TGTGCCACCAGTGAGCCGGGACGTGGAGAGACCCAGTACTTC. Its translation: CATSEPGRGETQYF.

This chain links TRBV7-9 with TRBJ2-1; D possibly uses TRBD1 or TRBD2 (5 bases each). Germline loops: CDR1 SEHNR, CDR2 FQNEAQ (reference sequence). CDR3 length: 14 amino acids. V dropped 5 bases and J dropped 5 bases, with 13 bases sitting between them. CDR3 nucleotide sequence: TGTGCCAGCAGCCCCGGGACGTCTAACAATGAGCAGTTCTTC. It codes for CASSPGTSNNEQFF. The full variable domain, rest sourced from reference TRBV7-9 and TRBJ2-1, is DTGVSQNPRHKITKRGQNVTFRCDPISEHNRLYWYRQTLGQGPEFLTYFQNEAQLEKSRLLSDRFSAERPKGSFSTLEIQRTEQGDSAMYLCASSPGTSNNEQFFGPGTRLTVL.

This clonotype was seen a single time. The genes are TRBV20-1 and TRBJ1-2; weak D call: TRBD1 (5 bases). The CDR3 loop spans 12 amino acids. Germline assignment: CDR1 DFQATT and CDR2 SNEGSKA (reference sequence). V gave up 3 bases and J gave up 4 bases, with 9 bases separating them. CDR3 nucleotides: TGCAGTGCTAGTGCCAGGGCCTATGGCTACACCTTC. The encoded protein is CSASARAYGYTF.

This clonotype was detected only a few times. The chain combines TRBV11-2 with TRBJ2-2; weak D call: TRBD1 (5 bases). The CDR3 length is 15 residues. Trimming shortened V by 2 bases and J by 3 bases, and 10 bases separated the two germline ends. Germline values: CDR1 SGHAT, CDR2 FQNNGV. The CDR3 loop reads CASSLWGSDTGELFF. DNA for the CDR3: TGTGCCAGCAGCTTATGGGGCTCGGACACCGGGGAGCTGTTTTTT.

This chain links TRBV6-5 with TRBJ2-1; TRBD2 matches 13 bases. CDR1 and CDR2 from the germline V gene are MNHEY and SVGAGI. The CDR3 consists of 15 residues. V was clipped by 7 bases and J by 2 bases; unmatched bases: 2. The CDR3 coding sequence is TGTGCCAGCATTGGGACTAGCGGGACCTACAATGAGCAGTTCTTC. Its protein product is CASIGTSGTYNEQFF.

This sequence joins TRBV29-1 and TRBJ2-5, with 8 nucleotides matching TRBD2. The CDR3 runs 14 residues. J gave up 2 bases and V 6 bases, and 8 bases lay outside the gene matches. Germline V gene sequence: CDR1 SQVTM, CDR2 ANQGSEA. The CDR3 nucleotides are TGCAGCGTCATCTTAGCGGGGTGGCAAGAGACCCAGTACTTC. Its protein product is CSVILAGWQETQYF.

The rearrangement links TRBV11-3 to TRBJ2-1; 9 bases are a match to TRBD2. V lost 7 bases to trimming and J lost 9 bases; unmatched junction nucleotides: 19. CDR1 SGHNT and CDR2 YENEEA come from the germline V gene. CDR3 length: 17 residues. Here the CDR3 DNA reads TGTGCCAGCATCCCCCATCAAGCGGGAGGTAGTGTCACTGAGCAGTTCTTC. Translated, it gives CASIPHQAGGSVTEQFF.

The rearrangement uses TRBV28 and TRBJ2-7, with D perhaps matching TRBD2 (5 bases). Germline values: CDR1 MDHEN, CDR2 SYDVKM. There are 17 residues in the CDR3. The ends were cut back, 2 bases at V and 3 bases at J, with 20 bases in the middle. The CDR3 region has the DNA TGTGCCAGCAGTTTACCCTCGTTAAGGGCGAGGGACTACGAGCAGTACTTC. Protein product: CASSLPSLRARDYEQYF.

Only a few counts were recorded for this clonotype. V is TRBV7-2 and J is TRBJ2-1; TRBD1 matches at 7 bases. From germline, CDR1 is SGHTA and CDR2 FQGNSA. The CDR3 extends over 15 amino acids. V was pared by 6 bases and J by 5 bases, with 10 bases of the junction left unmatched. Written as DNA, the CDR3 is TGTGCCAGCAGGCGTCCGGGACAGATCCACAATGAGCAGTTCTTC. Encoded protein: CASRRPGQIHNEQFF.

This chain joins TRBV20-1 and TRBJ2-7; no clear D. The length of the CDR3 is 11 residues. V gave up 0 bases and J gave up 7 bases, with 7 bases separating them. Germline assignment: CDR1 DFQATT and CDR2 SNEGSKA (reference sequence). Here the CDR3 reads CSARDGPEQYF. The CDR3 DNA is TGCAGTGCTAGAGATGGCCCAGAGCAGTACTTC.